This note documents a single T cell receptor beta chain sequence. Its antigen is not known. V lost 1 base, J lost 2 bases, and 6 bases lay in between. In germline, CDR1 is MGHDK, CDR2 SYGVNS. This CDR3 spans 15 amino acids. This record comes from a study of response to subunit inactivated influenza vaccine. Study-level points and caveats: The study's authors posited that every seasonal influenza vaccination enlists few new T cells.

TCRdb independently ran MiXCR on the RT-PCR reads; one entry per CDR3 protein. The data hold around 580,000 distinct CDR3 sequences, with 14% observed a single time. The chain carries TRBV25-1 and TRBJ1-6; the D is unclear. The sequence was obtained from a man in his fifties who received an inactivated influenza vaccine. The sequencing used PBMCs from blood, collected 11 to 12 days after vaccination. CDR3 region: CASSESGPYNSPLHF. CDR3 DNA sequence: TGTGCCAGCAGTGAATCCGGCCCCTATAATTCACCCCTCCACTTT.